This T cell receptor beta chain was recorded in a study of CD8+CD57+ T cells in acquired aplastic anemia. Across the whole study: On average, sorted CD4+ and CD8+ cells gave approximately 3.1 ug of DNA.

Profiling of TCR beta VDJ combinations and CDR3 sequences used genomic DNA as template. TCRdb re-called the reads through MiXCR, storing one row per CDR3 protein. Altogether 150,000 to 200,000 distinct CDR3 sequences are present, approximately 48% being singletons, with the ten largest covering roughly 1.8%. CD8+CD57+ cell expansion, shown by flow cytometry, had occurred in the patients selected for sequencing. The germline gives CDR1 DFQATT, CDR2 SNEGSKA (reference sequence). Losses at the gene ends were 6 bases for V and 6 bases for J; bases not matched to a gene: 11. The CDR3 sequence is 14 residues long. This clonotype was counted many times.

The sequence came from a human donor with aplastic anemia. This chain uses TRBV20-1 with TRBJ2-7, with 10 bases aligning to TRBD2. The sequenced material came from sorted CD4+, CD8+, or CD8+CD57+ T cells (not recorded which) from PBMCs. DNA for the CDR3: TGCAGTGCATCTAAAATAGCGGGGGGCGCCGAGCAGTACTTC. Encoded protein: CSASKIAGGAEQYF.